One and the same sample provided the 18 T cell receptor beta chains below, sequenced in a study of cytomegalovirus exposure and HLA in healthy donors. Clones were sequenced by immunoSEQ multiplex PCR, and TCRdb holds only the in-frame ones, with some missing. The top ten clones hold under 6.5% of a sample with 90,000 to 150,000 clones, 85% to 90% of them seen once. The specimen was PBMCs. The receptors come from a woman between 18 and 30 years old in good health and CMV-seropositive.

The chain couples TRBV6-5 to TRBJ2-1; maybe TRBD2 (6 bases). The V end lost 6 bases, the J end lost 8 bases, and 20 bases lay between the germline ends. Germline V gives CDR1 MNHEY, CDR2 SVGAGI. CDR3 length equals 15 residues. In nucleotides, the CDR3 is TGTGCCAGCAGCCTCCAAGGTTGGGGGGTCCATGAGCAGTTCTTC. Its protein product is CASSLQGWGVHEQFF.

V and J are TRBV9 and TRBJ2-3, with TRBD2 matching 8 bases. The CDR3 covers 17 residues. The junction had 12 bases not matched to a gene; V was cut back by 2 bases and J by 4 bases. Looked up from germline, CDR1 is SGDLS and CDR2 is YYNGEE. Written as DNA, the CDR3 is TGTGCCAGCAGCGTTACTAGCGGCCGAGCTCTAGCAGATACGCAGTATTTT. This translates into CASSVTSGRALADTQYF.

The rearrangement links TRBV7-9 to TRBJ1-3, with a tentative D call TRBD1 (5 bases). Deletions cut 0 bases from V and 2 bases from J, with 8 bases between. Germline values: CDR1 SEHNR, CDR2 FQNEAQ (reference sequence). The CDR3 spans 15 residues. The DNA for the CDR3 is TGTGCCAGCAGCTTAGCGCAGGGTACTGGAAACACCATATATTTT. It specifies CASSLAQGTGNTIYF.

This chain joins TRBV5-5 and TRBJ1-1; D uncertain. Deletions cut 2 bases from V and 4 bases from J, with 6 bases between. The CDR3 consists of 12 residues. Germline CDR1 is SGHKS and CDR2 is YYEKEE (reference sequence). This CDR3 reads CASSLGSTEAFF. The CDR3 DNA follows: TGTGCCAGCAGCTTAGGGAGCACTGAAGCTTTCTTT.

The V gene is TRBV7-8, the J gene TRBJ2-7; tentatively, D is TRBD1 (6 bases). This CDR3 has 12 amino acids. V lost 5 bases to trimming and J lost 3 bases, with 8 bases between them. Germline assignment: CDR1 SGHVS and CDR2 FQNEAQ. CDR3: CASSEQGYEQYF. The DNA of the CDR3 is TGTGCCAGCAGCGAACAGGGCTACGAGCAGTACTTC.

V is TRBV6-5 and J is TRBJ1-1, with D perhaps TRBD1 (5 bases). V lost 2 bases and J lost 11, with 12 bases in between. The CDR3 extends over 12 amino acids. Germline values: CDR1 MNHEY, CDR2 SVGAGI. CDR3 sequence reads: CASSYGGRVAFF. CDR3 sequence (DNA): TGTGCCAGCAGTTACGGTGGCAGGGTGGCTTTCTTT.

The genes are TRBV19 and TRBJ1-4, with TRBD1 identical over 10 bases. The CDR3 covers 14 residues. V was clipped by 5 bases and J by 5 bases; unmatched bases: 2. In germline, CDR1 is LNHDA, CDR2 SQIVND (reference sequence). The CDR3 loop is CASSPGQGNEKLFF. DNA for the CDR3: TGTGCCAGTAGTCCGGGACAGGGGAATGAAAAACTGTTTTTT. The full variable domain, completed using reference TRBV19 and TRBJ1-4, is DGGITQSPKYLFRKEGQNVTLSCEQNLNHDAMYWYRQDPGQGLRLIYYSQIVNDFQKGDIAEGYSVSREKKESFPLTVTSAQKNPTAFYLCASSPGQGNEKLFFGSGTQLSVL.

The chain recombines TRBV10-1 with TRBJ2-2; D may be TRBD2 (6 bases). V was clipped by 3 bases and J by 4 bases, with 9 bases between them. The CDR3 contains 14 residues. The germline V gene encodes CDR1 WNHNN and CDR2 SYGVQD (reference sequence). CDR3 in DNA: TGCGCCAGCAGTGAAGGGACTCTCACCGGGGAGCTGTTTTTT. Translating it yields CASSEGTLTGELFF.

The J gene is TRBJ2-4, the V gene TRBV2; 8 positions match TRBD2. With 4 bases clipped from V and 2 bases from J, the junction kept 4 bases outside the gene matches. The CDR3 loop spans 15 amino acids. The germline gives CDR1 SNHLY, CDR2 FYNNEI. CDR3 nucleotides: TGTGCCAGCAGTGTTAAGCGGGAGTCCAAAAACATTCAGTACTTC. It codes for CASSVKRESKNIQYF.

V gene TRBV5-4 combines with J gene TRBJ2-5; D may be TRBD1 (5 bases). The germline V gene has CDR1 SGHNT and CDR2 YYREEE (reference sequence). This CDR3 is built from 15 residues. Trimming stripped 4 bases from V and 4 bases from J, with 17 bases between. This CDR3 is CASSLGQGHRETQYF. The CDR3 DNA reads TGTGCCAGCAGCCTAGGCCAGGGTCATCGAGAGACCCAGTACTTC.

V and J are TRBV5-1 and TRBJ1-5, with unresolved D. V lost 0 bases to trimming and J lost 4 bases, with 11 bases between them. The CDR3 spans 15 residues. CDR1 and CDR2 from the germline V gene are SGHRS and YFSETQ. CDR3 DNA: TGCGCCAGCAGCTTGGGTTCAGGAAGAAATCAGCCCCAGCATTTT. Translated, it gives CASSLGSGRNQPQHF.

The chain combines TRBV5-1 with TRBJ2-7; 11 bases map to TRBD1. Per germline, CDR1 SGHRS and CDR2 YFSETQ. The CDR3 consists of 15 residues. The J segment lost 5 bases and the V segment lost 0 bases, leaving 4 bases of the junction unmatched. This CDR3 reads CASSLAGTGGHEQYF. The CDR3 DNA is TGCGCCAGCAGCTTGGCCGGGACAGGGGGTCACGAGCAGTACTTC.

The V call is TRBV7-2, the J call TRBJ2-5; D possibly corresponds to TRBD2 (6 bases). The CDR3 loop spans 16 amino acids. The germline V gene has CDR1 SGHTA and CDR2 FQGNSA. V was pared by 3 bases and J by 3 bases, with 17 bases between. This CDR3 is CASSLTIRGGEETQYF. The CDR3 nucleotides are TGTGCCAGCAGCTTGACTATCCGGGGAGGAGAAGAGACCCAGTACTTC.

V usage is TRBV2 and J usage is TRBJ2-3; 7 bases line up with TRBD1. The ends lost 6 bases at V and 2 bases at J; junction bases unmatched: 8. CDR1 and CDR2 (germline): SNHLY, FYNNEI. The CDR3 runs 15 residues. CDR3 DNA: TGTGCCAGCAGCGCTCGGGACAGTCACACAGATACGCAGTATTTT. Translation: CASSARDSHTDTQYF.

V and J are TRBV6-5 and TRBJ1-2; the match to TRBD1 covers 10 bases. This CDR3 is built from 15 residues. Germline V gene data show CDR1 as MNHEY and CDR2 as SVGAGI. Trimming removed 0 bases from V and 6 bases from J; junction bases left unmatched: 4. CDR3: CASSYSTGGGDGYTF. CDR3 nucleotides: TGTGCCAGCAGTTACTCGACAGGGGGCGGTGATGGCTACACCTTC.

CDR3 residues: CASSETGQGNYEQYF. For the CDR3, the DNA is TGTGCCAGCAGCGAGACTGGACAGGGGAACTACGAGCAGTACTTC. The V gene is TRBV9, the J gene TRBJ2-7; TRBD1 aligns across 9 bases. Germline-derived CDR1 and CDR2 are SGDLS and YYNGEE. The CDR3 extends over 15 amino acids. Germline trimming cut 3 bases from V and 3 bases from J; bases unmatched to any gene: 7.

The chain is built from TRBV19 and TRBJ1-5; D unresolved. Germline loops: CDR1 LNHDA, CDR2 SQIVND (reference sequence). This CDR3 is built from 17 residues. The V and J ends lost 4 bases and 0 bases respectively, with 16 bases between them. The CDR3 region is CASSRSRGADSNQPQHF. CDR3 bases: TGTGCCAGTAGTAGAAGCCGAGGTGCGGATAGCAATCAGCCCCAGCATTTT.

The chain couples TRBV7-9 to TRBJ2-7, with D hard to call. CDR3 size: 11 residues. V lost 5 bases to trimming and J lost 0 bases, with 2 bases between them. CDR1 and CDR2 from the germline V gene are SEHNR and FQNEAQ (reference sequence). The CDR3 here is CASSLSYEQYF. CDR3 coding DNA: TGTGCCAGCAGCCTCTCCTACGAGCAGTACTTC.